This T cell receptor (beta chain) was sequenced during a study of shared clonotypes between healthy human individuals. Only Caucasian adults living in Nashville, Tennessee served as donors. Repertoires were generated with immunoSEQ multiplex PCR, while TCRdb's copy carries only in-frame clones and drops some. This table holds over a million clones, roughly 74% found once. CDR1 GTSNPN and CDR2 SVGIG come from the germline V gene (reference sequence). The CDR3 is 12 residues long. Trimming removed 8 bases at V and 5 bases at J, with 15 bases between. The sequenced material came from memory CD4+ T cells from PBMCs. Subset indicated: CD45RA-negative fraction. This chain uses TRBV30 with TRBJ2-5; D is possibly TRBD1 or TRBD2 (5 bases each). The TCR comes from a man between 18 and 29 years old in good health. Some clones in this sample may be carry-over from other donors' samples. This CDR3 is CAEGRWGETQYF. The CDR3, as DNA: TGTGCCGAGGGCCGATGGGGGGAGACCCAGTACTTC.